This TCR beta chain is from a study of T-cell memory formation after mild COVID-19. Study summary: In these data, TCR clusters were largely donor specific.

Remarks on this clonotype: The antigen remains undetermined.

Unmatched junction bases numbered 7, after V lost 6 bases and J lost 15 bases. CDR3 length: 13 amino acids. Germline CDR1 is MNHEY and CDR2 is SMNVEV (reference sequence). 5'RACE with constant-segment primers built TCRalpha and TCRbeta cDNA libraries with UMIs. One entry per CDR3 protein results from TCRdb running MiXCR on the 5' RACE reads. The sample includes fewer than 400,000 distinct CDR3 sequences, approximately 16% of them seen just once. Study findings and constraints: Some responding clones appeared in pre-infection memory, suggesting cross-reactive memory joined. Nothing confirmed that second-wave clones peaking on day 37 were specific for SARS-CoV-2.

Source material: PBMCs or a T cell subset sorted from them (not recorded which). This chain links TRBV27 with TRBJ2-1; 14 bases map to TRBD2. The origin of this receptor is a young man who had mild COVID-19 (a few samples of this study predate the infection). Cell type and time point are not known. The CDR3 DNA is TGTGCCAGCAGAATGGGACTAGCGGGAGACCTGTTCTTC. This encodes CASRMGLAGDLFF.